This T cell receptor beta chain was identified during a study of T cells after posttransplantation cyclophosphamide. Study findings and constraints: Recipient CMV seropositivity and CMV reactivation strongly tracked TRB clonality.

This clone came up many times. Antigen: not known. Produced via immunoSEQ multiplex PCR; TCRdb's table is partial and in-frame only. This sample comprises under 50,000 clones, none seen once only. CDR1 is MDHEN and CDR2 is SYDVKM in the germline V gene. The CDR3 contains 15 residues. V was clipped by 6 bases and J by 6 bases; unmatched bases: 14. The V call is TRBV28, the J call TRBJ2-7, with 7 bases matching TRBD2. The TCR was taken from a middle-aged man in good health, CMV-negative, and a related stem cell transplant donor. Material for sequencing was PBMCs. For the CDR3, the DNA is TGTGCCAGCAGGGGGGGAGCGGGATTCAGTTCCGAGCAGTACTTC. This sequence encodes CASRGGAGFSSEQYF.